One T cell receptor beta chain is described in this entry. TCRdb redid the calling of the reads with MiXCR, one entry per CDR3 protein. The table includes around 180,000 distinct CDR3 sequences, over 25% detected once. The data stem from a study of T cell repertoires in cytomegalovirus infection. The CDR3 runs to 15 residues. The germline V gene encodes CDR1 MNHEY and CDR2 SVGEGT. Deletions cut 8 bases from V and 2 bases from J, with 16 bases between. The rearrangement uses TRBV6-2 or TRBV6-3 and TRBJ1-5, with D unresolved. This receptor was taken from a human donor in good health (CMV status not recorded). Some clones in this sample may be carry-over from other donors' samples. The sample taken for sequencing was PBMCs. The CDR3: CASAEAGEGNQPQHF. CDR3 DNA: TGTGCCAGCGCGGAGGCCGGAGAGGGCAATCAGCCCCAGCATTTT.